Below, 4 T cell receptor beta chains from the same sample are listed, as sequenced in a study of T cells in Graves' hyperthyroidism and ophthalmopathy. RNA transcripts yielded amplified TCR beta CDR3 regions. Initially, a first-round RT-PCR of the TCR CDR3 employed the HTBI primer set. MiXCR, applied by TCRdb to the multiplex PCR reads, yields one record per CDR3 protein. The table lists 660,000 or so distinct CDR3 sequences, over 40% of them singletons. Sequencing was carried out using peripheral blood or thyroid tissue (not recorded which). Receptors originate from an adult man with Graves' disease, either hyperthyroidism or ophthalmopathy (not recorded which).

This clonotype was seen ten or more times. V gene TRBV25-1 combines with J gene TRBJ1-1, with D possibly being TRBD1 (5 bases). Germline values: CDR1 MGHDK, CDR2 SYGVNS. This CDR3 contains 13 residues. Trimming took 6 bases from V and 6 from J, leaving 14 bases between them. CDR3 nucleotide sequence: TGTGCCAGCAGGGAAACAGGTCGCCCTGAAGCTTTCTTT. It is translated as CASRETGRPEAFF.

The chain is built from TRBV29-1 and TRBJ2-3; D ambiguous. The CDR3 has 11 residues. Germline V lookup: CDR1 SQVTM, CDR2 ANQGSEA. V was trimmed by 5 bases and J by 4 bases, leaving 7 bases between them. Written as DNA, the CDR3 is TGCAGCGTTATACGGGCAGATACGCAGTATTTT. This translates into CSVIRADTQYF.

This clonotype occurred many times. V gene TRBV7-9 combines with J gene TRBJ1-5, with D unclear. CDR3 length: 14 amino acids. V was pared by 3 bases and J by 0 bases, with 6 bases between. CDR1 and CDR2 (germline): SEHNR, FQNEAQ (reference sequence). The DNA for the CDR3 is TGTGCCAGCAGCTTTGGAAATAGCAATCAGCCCCAGCATTTT. Its protein product is CASSFGNSNQPQHF.

V and J are TRBV10-3 and TRBJ1-1; a weak D match, TRBD1 (6 bases). The CDR3 is 14 residues long. Trimming cost V 10 bases and J 2 bases, with 17 bases left between them. Germline-derived CDR1 and CDR2 are ENHRY and SYGVKD. CDR3 DNA sequence: TGTGCCAGCAGGGGTCATGCGGGAAACACTGAAGCTTTCTTT. Protein: CASRGHAGNTEAFF.